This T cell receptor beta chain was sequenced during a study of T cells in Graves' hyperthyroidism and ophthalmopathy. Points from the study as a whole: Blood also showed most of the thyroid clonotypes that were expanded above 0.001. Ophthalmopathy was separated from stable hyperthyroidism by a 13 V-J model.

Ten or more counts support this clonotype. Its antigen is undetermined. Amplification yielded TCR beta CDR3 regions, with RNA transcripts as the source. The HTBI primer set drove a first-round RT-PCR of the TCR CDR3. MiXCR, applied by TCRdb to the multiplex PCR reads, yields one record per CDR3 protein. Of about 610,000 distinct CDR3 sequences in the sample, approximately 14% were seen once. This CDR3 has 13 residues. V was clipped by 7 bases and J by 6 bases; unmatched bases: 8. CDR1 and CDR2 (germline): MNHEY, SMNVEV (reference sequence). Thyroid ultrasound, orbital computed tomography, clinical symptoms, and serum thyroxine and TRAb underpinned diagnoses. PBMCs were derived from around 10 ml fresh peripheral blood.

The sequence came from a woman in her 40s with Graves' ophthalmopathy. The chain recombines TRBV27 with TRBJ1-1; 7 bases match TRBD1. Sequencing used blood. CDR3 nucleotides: TGTGCCAGCACCTTCCTGGGACAGCCTGAAGCTTTCTTT. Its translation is CASTFLGQPEAFF.